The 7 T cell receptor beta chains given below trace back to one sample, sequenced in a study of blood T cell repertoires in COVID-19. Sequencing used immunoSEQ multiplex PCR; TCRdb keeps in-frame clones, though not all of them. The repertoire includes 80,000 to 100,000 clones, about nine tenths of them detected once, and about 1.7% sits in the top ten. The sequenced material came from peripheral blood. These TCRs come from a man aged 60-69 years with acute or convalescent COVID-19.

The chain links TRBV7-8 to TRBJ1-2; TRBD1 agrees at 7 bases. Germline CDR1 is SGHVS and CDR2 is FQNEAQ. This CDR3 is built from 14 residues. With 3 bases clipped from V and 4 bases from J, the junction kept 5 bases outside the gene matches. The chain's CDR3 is CASSFDRAGYGYTF. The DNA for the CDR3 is TGTGCCAGCAGCTTTGACAGGGCAGGCTATGGCTACACCTTC.

In DNA, the CDR3 is TGTGCCAGCAGCTCTAGGTGGACAGCTAAAGAGACCCAGTACTTC. Protein sequence: CASSSRWTAKETQYF. The gene calls are TRBV7-8 and TRBJ2-5, with a weak D call TRBD1 (6 bases). The germline V gene encodes CDR1 SGHVS and CDR2 FQNEAQ. V was trimmed by 4 bases and J by 3 bases, leaving 15 bases between them. This CDR3 has 15 amino acids.

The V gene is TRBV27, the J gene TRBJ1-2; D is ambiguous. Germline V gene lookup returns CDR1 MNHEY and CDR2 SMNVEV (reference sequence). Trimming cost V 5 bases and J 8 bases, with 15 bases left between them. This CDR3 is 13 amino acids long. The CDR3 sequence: CASSIEGYGGYTF. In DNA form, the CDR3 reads TGTGCCAGCAGTATAGAGGGATACGGGGGCTACACCTTC.

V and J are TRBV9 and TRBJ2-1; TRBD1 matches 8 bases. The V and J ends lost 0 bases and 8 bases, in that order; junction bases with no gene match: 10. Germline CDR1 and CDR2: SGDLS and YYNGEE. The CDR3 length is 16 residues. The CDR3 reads CASSVGQGARVDEQFF. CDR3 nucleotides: TGTGCCAGCAGCGTAGGGCAGGGGGCAAGGGTCGATGAGCAGTTCTTC. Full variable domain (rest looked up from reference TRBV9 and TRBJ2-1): DSGVTQTPKHLITATGQRVTLRCSPRSGDLSVYWYQQSLDQGLQFLIQYYNGEERAKGNILERFSAQQFPDLHSELNLSSLELGDSALYFCASSVGQGARVDEQFFGPGTRLTVL.

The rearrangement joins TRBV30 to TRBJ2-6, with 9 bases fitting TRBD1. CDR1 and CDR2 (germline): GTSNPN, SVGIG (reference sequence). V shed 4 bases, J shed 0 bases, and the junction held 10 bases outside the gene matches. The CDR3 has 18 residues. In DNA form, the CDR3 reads TGTGCCTGGATAGGTCTCGGGACAGGGAGCTCTGGGGCCAACGTCCTGACTTTC. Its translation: CAWIGLGTGSSGANVLTF. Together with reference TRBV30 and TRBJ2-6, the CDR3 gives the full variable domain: SQTIHQWPATLVQPVGSPLSLECTVEGTSNPNLYWYRQAAGRGLQLLFYSVGIGQISSEVPQNLSASRPQDRQFILSSKKLLLSDSGFYLCAWIGLGTGSSGANVLTFGAGSRLTVL.

CDR3 DNA sequence: TGTGCCAGCAGGGCGGGAACGGCCGGGGAGCTGTTTTTT. Protein product: CASRAGTAGELFF. The V gene is TRBV5-6, the J gene TRBJ2-2, with a possible D match to TRBD2 (6 bases). V was shortened by 5 bases and J by 6 bases, with 11 bases between the two germline ends. This CDR3 is built from 13 residues. The V gene's germline CDR1 is SGHDT and CDR2 YYEEEE.

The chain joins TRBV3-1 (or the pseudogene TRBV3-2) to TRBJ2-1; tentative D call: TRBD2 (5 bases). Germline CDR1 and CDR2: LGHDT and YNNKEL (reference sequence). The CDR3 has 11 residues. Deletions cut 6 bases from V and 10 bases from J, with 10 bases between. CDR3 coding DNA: TGTGCCAGCAGTCCCGGACTCGAGCAGTTCTTC. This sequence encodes CASSPGLEQFF.